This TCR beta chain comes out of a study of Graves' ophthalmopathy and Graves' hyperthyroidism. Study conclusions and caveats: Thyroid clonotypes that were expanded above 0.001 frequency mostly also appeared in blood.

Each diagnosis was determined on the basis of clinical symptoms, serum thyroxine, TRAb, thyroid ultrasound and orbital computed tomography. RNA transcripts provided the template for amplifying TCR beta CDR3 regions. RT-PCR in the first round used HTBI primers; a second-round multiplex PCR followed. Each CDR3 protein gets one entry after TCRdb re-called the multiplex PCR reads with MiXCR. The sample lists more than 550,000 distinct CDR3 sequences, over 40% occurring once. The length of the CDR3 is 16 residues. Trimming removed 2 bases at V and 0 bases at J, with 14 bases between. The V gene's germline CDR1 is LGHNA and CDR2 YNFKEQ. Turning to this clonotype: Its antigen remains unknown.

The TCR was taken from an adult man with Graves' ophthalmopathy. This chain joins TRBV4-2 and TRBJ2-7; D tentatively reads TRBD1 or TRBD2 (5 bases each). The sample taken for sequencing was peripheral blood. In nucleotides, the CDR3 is TGTGCCAGCAGCCAATTCAGCGCAGGGACCTCCTACGAGCAGTACTTC. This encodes CASSQFSAGTSYEQYF.